This T cell receptor (beta chain) was sequenced in a study of blood T cells in healthy people across ages. Study findings and constraints: There were more naive CD4+ cells and higher diversity in long-lived donors than in aged donors.

Germline V gene sequence: CDR1 LGHNA, CDR2 YNFKEQ. Trimming took 3 bases from V and 2 from J, leaving 16 bases between them. The CDR3 spans 16 residues. With a J-beta primer mix and a sample-barcoded 5' primer, a second PCR ran 7 to 11 cycles. MiXCR, run by TCRdb on the 5' RACE reads, gives a single entry per CDR3 protein. The sample has roughly 2 million distinct CDR3 sequences, approximately 50% seen once. Investigators took around 10 milliliters of peripheral blood from every donor. A remark on this clonotype: Its matching antigen is unknown.

This receptor was identified in a woman in her thirties or forties in good health. The rearrangement links TRBV4-2 to TRBJ2-5, with a possible D match to TRBD2 (7 bases). Specimen: blood. The CDR3 nucleotides are TGTGCCAGCAGCCAGACGATGGGGGGGGCGCAAGAGACCCAGTACTTC. Its protein is CASSQTMGGAQETQYF.